The 21 T cell receptor beta chains reported below all come from one sample, sequenced in a study of T cells in Graves' hyperthyroidism and ophthalmopathy. Researchers amplified the TCR beta CDR3 regions from RNA transcripts. RT-PCR in the first round (using the HTBI primer set) targeted the TCR CDR3. A single record per CDR3 protein comes from TCRdb applying MiXCR to the multiplex PCR reads. This table has 300,000 to 350,000 distinct CDR3 sequences, about a sixth appearing once. The sample comprised blood. These receptors originate from a woman in her 40s with Graves' ophthalmopathy.

This clonotype was found many times. The chain joins TRBV6-1 to TRBJ2-3, with no clear D. Germline CDR1 and CDR2: MNHNS and SASEGT. CDR3 length equals 15 residues. V lost 2 bases, J lost 1 base, and 10 bases lay in between. CDR3 coding DNA: TGTGCCAGCAGTGAAAAGTTTCTCGGCACAGATACGCAGTATTTT. Protein: CASSEKFLGTDTQYF.

This clonotype was found a few times. The V gene is TRBV30, the J gene TRBJ1-1, with D perhaps TRBD1 (6 bases). The germline V and J ends were trimmed by 1 base and 4 bases, with 10 bases remaining between them. The CDR3 sequence is 13 residues long. The germline V gene has CDR1 GTSNPN and CDR2 SVGIG (reference sequence). The CDR3 nucleotides read TGTGCCTGGAGTGAAACAGGGACCACTGAAGCTTTCTTT. Translation gives CAWSETGTTEAFF.

Ten or more counts support this clonotype. The V gene is TRBV2, the J gene TRBJ2-7; unclear D gene. V lost 8 bases and J lost 2, with 16 bases in between. Germline V lookup: CDR1 SNHLY, CDR2 FYNNEI. The CDR3 spans 14 residues. The CDR3 DNA follows: TGTGCCAGCTCTCAACAGACGGGTACCTACGAGCAGTACTTC. This sequence encodes CASSQQTGTYEQYF.

This clonotype was detected many times. V and J are TRBV28 and TRBJ1-2, with D tentatively TRBD1 (6 bases). The V end lost 6 bases, the J end lost 0 bases, and 14 bases lay between the germline ends. The germline CDR1 and CDR2 sequences are MDHEN and SYDVKM. This CDR3 comprises 15 residues. CDR3 bases: TGTGCCAGCAGCAAAAACAGGGTCTCTAACTATGGCTACACCTTC. It codes for CASSKNRVSNYGYTF.

This clonotype was recorded at least ten times. V gene TRBV4-2 combines with J gene TRBJ1-1; weak D call: TRBD1 (6 bases). Trimming removed 1 base at V and 11 bases at J, with 11 bases between. The CDR3 runs 12 residues. The germline gives CDR1 LGHNA, CDR2 YNFKEQ. The CDR3 region has the DNA TGTGCCAGCAGCCAAGGGGGGGGGGCGGCTTTCTTT. Translation: CASSQGGGAAFF.

This clonotype was seen a handful of times. The V and J genes are TRBV6-1 and TRBJ1-3; perhaps TRBD1 as D (6 bases). This CDR3 contains 14 residues. CDR1 is MNHNS and CDR2 is SASEGT in the germline V gene. Between the trimmed V and J ends, which lost 9 bases and 1 base, there was a span of 13 bases. The CDR3 DNA reads TGTGCCAGTACAGGACAGTCGTCTGGAAACACCATATATTTT. It codes for CASTGQSSGNTIYF.

This clonotype came up many times. The chain recombines TRBV27 with TRBJ1-6; a possible D gene is TRBD1 (5 bases). In germline, CDR1 is MNHEY, CDR2 SMNVEV (reference sequence). V was shortened by 3 bases and J by 6 bases, with 12 bases between the two germline ends. The CDR3 spans 15 residues. The CDR3 sequence: CASSLAGTGNSPLHF. CDR3 in DNA: TGTGCCAGCAGTTTGGCCGGGACTGGTAATTCACCCCTCCACTTT.

The table lists this clonotype with many counts. The CDR3 loop is CASNGQGGQPQHF. For the CDR3, the DNA is TGTGCCAGCAATGGACAGGGAGGTCAGCCCCAGCATTTT. V usage is TRBV12-3 or TRBV12-4 and J usage is TRBJ1-5; 8 bases line up with TRBD1. With 7 bases clipped from V and 6 bases from J, the junction kept 5 bases outside the gene matches. The CDR3 covers 13 residues.

Only a few counts were recorded for this clonotype. The V gene is TRBV6-5, the J gene TRBJ2-5; no clear D. V was shortened by 4 bases and J by 1 base, with 10 bases between the two germline ends. Germline CDR1 reads MNHEY; CDR2 reads SVGAGI. This CDR3 comprises 14 residues. For the CDR3, the DNA is TGTGCCAGCAGTTTAACCGGGCCCCAAGAGACCCAGTACTTC. This sequence encodes CASSLTGPQETQYF.

This clonotype has at least ten counts. A much larger clone lies a single base off, so this may be a read error. The chain couples TRBV6-1 to TRBJ1-1; D unresolved. The CDR3 covers 13 residues. The V end was cut by 7 bases, the J end by 3 bases, with 12 bases between. Per germline, CDR1 MNHNS and CDR2 SASEGT. The CDR3 bases are TGTGCCAGCACCATATCGGTTCACACTGAAGCTTTCTTT. This gives the protein CASTISVHTEAFF.

The gene calls are TRBV6-1 and TRBJ2-1; 12 bases are shared with TRBD2. With 6 bases clipped from V and 14 bases from J, the junction kept 8 bases outside the gene matches. Per the germline V gene, CDR1 is MNHNS and CDR2 is SASEGT. This CDR3 is 13 amino acids long. The CDR3 loop reads CASRPLAGGMEFF. CDR3 DNA: TGTGCCAGCAGGCCACTAGCGGGAGGTATGGAGTTCTTC.

This clonotype was seen only a few times. V usage is TRBV28 and J usage is TRBJ1-3; possible D gene TRBD1, 5 bases. The length of the CDR3 is 17 residues. Germline V gene sequence: CDR1 MDHEN, CDR2 SYDVKM. V lost 3 bases to trimming and J lost 1 base, with 16 bases between them. This CDR3 is CASSFPRDRRSGNTIYF. CDR3 nucleotides: TGTGCCAGCAGTTTTCCCCGGGACCGACGGTCTGGAAACACCATATATTTT.

The chain has TRBV27 and TRBJ1-5; no definite D call. CDR3 length: 14 residues. Trimming stripped 3 bases from V and 2 bases from J, with 8 bases between. Germline V CDR1 and CDR2: MNHEY, SMNVEV (reference sequence). CDR3: CASSLVQGNQPQHF. In nucleotides, the CDR3 is TGTGCCAGCAGTTTGGTCCAGGGCAATCAGCCCCAGCATTTT.

V gene TRBV5-1 combines with J gene TRBJ2-7, with 7 nucleotides matching TRBD2. The CDR3 spans 15 residues. Looked up from germline, CDR1 is SGHRS and CDR2 is YFSETQ. V dropped 5 bases and J dropped 3; count of bases not matched to a gene: 11. Written as DNA, the CDR3 is TGCGCCAGCAGTGGGGAGGGACTTACGGTCTACGAGCAGTACTTC. Amino acids: CASSGEGLTVYEQYF.

V and J are TRBV28 and TRBJ1-6; D uncertain. Germline V lookup: CDR1 MDHEN, CDR2 SYDVKM. V lost 5 bases and J 0 bases, leaving 17 bases between the germline ends. There are 18 residues in the CDR3. The DNA for the CDR3 is TGTGCCAGCAGTGTGGGAAGCCCGCACACCTCCTATAATTCACCCCTCCACTTT. Protein sequence: CASSVGSPHTSYNSPLHF. The entire variable domain, with the rest obtained from reference TRBV28 and TRBJ1-6, is as follows: DVKVTQSSRYLVKRTGEKVFLECVQDMDHENMFWYRQDPGLGLRLIYFSYDVKMKEKGDIPEGYSVSREKKERFSLILESASTNQTSMYLCASSVGSPHTSYNSPLHFGNGTRLTVT.

This clonotype was found many times. The rearrangement uses TRBV12-3 or TRBV12-4 and TRBJ2-1; 11 nucleotides agree with TRBD2. Trimming removed 3 bases from V and 4 bases from J; junction bases left unmatched: 5. The CDR3 sequence is 16 residues long. The CDR3 bases are TGTGCCAGCAGTTTTCTCGGGACTAGCGGATACAATGAGCAGTTCTTC. Protein sequence: CASSFLGTSGYNEQFF.

This clonotype was recorded at least ten times. Relative to the germline gene, one junction end is altered; a read error may explain this. The chain is built from TRBV7-7 and TRBJ2-5; tentatively, D is TRBD2 (5 bases). Germline loops: CDR1 SSHAT, CDR2 FNYEAQ (reference sequence). The CDR3 sequence is 13 residues long. In nucleotides, the CDR3 is TGTGCTAGCAGCCCCCGCGGGCCGGCGACCCAGTACTTC. As protein: CASSPRGPATQYF.

This clonotype was detected many times. The chain couples TRBV6-1 to TRBJ2-7, with TRBD2 identical over 10 bases. Unmatched junction bases numbered 9, after V lost 4 bases and J lost 3 bases. The CDR3 consists of 16 residues. Germline CDR1 and CDR2: MNHNS and SASEGT. The CDR3 spells CASSVTSGNPFYEQYF. The CDR3 DNA reads as TGTGCCAGCAGTGTTACTAGCGGGAACCCATTCTACGAGCAGTACTTC.

The sample holds a few counts of this clonotype. A much larger clone is a single base away; this may be a read error. The gene calls are TRBV7-2 and TRBJ1-2; perhaps TRBD1 as D (6 bases). CDR3 size: 15 residues. Germline CDR1 reads SGHTA; CDR2 reads FQGNSA. The DNA of the CDR3 is TGTGTCAGCAGCTTAGGGGGTCGGACCTGGGGTGGCTACACCTTC. Translation: CVSSLGGRTWGGYTF.

This clonotype was seen at least ten times. V is TRBV5-1 and J is TRBJ2-5, with D tentatively TRBD1 or TRBD2 (5 bases each). V was shortened by 0 bases and J by 2 bases, with 14 bases between the two germline ends. Germline V CDR1 and CDR2: SGHRS, YFSETQ. The CDR3 sequence is 16 residues long. CDR3 sequence (DNA): TGCGCCAGCAGCTTGGCCTGGGGCGAGGGGCAAGAGACCCAGTACTTC. Its protein is CASSLAWGEGQETQYF.

J is TRBJ1-5 and V is TRBV6-1, with D possibly TRBD1 on 6 matching bases. This CDR3 region has 15 residues. Germline CDR1 is MNHNS and CDR2 is SASEGT. Trimming removed 5 bases at V and 3 bases at J, with 14 bases between. The chain's CDR3 is CASSPTGAINQPQHF. CDR3 in DNA: TGTGCCAGCAGTCCGACAGGAGCCATCAATCAGCCCCAGCATTTT.